This T cell receptor (beta chain) is from a study of CD8+CD57+ T cells in acquired aplastic anemia (dated by TCRdb to about 2018). In terms of the full investigation: DNA extracted from sorted CD4+ and CD8+ cells had a mean of around 3 ug, with a range of roughly 0.19 to 27.4 ug. For healthy donor samples, the average read count was approximately 10 million for CD4+ cells and around 12 million for CD8+ cells. The paper's findings and limits, for the study overall: No significant difference in CD8+ Simpson's diversity was found between patients and healthy controls (P=0.060). Roughly 29 CD8+ CDR3 sequences were shared between patients and controls but appeared highly expressed in patients and within their immunodominant clones.

TCR beta VDJ combination and CDR3 sequence profiling used genomic DNA as the template. TCR repertoire sequencing was run on an Illumina HiSeq 2000. The authors' pipeline ran thus. TRBV/TRBJ rearrangement plots, CDR3 size and DJ length profiles, and Simpson's diversity index were used to evaluate the repertoires. The most abundant DNA sequence in the deep sequencing data was taken as the immunodominant clone. CDR3 amino acid sequences were screened for sharing across subjects and compared with published repertoires and the VDJdb database. The public reads were reanalyzed by TCRdb: fastp trimming at Q25, MiXCR alignment, in-frame beta chains only. Rows are combined by CDR3 protein, so each entry shows the most common genes and DNA. The V and J calls and clone size are TCRdb's, not the authors'. The sample records some 130,000 distinct CDR3 sequences, about 46% of which are singletons. The leading ten clones occupy 2.5% to 3% of the sample.

TCR repertoires of sorted CD4+ and CD8+ blood T cells from severe aplastic anemia patients and healthy subjects were deep-sequenced in the study. Ficoll-Paque density gradient centrifugation was used to isolate peripheral blood mononuclear cells. Before DNA extraction, CD4+ and CD8+ T cells were sorted by FACS or by magnetic beads. CDR1 DFQATT and CDR2 SNEGSKA are derived from the germline V gene (reference sequence). The CDR3 contains 15 residues, cysteine and phenylalanine counted. Of all the DNA, just the CDR3 is kept, 45 bases in frame from base 1. Turning to this clonotype: Its antigen is still unknown. The germline gene is not matched at one end of the junction; a read error may be the cause.

This clonotype was obtained from a human donor in good health, serving as a control. The specimen sequenced was sorted CD4+, CD8+, or CD8+CD57+ T cells (not recorded which) from PBMCs. Recombination connected TRBV20-1 to TRBJ2-5, and the D gene may be TRBD1, 5 bases matching. The nucleotide sequence is TGCAGTGCTAGGGAAACTCGACTGCCTTTAGGGGCCCAGTACTTT. This is translated as CSARETRLPLGAQYF.